The rows below give T cell receptor beta chains drawn from one sample of a study of control samples from healthy donors and cancer patients. The protocol was immunoSEQ multiplex PCR, while the TCRdb copy is restricted to in-frame clones and leaves out a portion. The table has approximately 20,000 clones, approximately 81% seen once; the top ten hold approximately 23%. The source material was PBMCs. The receptors derive from a man in his 60s with colorectal cancer. The CDR3 runs from the conserved cysteine through the conserved F or W. The D gene is left open where the match is weak. Only part of the rows carry a size: once, few, many, or a class if the clone is expanded.

CDR3nt: TGTGCCAGCAGCTTAGATCGGGGTCAAGAGACCCAGTACTTC
CDR3aa: CASSLDRGQETQYF
d_gene: .
v_gene: TRBV7-9
abundance: .
j_gene: TRBJ2-5

CDR3nt: TGTGCCAGCAGGGTGAGCGGGGGGCGCTACAATGAGCAGTTCTTC
CDR3aa: CASRVSGGRYNEQFF
d_gene: TRBD2
v_gene: TRBV7-2
abundance: .
j_gene: TRBJ2-1

CDR3nt: TGTGCCTGGAGAAGCGGGAACACTGAAGCTTTCTTT
CDR3aa: CAWRSGNTEAFF
d_gene: .
v_gene: TRBV30
abundance: once
j_gene: TRBJ1-1

CDR3nt: TGTGCCAGCAGCCAGGGGACAGGGGGGACCTATGGCTACACCTTC
CDR3aa: CASSQGTGGTYGYTF
d_gene: TRBD1
v_gene: TRBV3-1/TRBV3-2
abundance: .
j_gene: TRBJ1-2

CDR3nt: TGTGCCAGCATGGGGTTGTCTGGAAACACCATATATTTT
CDR3aa: CASMGLSGNTIYF
d_gene: .
v_gene: TRBV5-8
abundance: .
j_gene: TRBJ1-3

CDR3nt: TGCGCCAGCAGCTTTTTAGGCTCGAACACTGAAGCTTTCTTT
CDR3aa: CASSFLGSNTEAFF
d_gene: .
v_gene: TRBV5-1
abundance: few
j_gene: TRBJ1-1

CDR3nt: TGTGCCAGCAGCTTGGGCGGCGAAGGAGGAGGCTACACCTTC
CDR3aa: CASSLGGEGGGYTF
d_gene: .
v_gene: TRBV7-9
abundance: .
j_gene: TRBJ1-2

CDR3nt: TGTGCCAGCAGCCCAACAGGACAGGGTTACAATGAGCAGTTCTTC
CDR3aa: CASSPTGQGYNEQFF
d_gene: TRBD1
v_gene: TRBV7-9
abundance: .
j_gene: TRBJ2-1

CDR3nt: TGTGCCAGCAGCCCTCTCCGGGACAGATATCAGCCCCAGCATTTT
CDR3aa: CASSPLRDRYQPQHF
d_gene: TRBD1
v_gene: TRBV7-2
abundance: .
j_gene: TRBJ1-5

CDR3nt: TGTGCCAGTAGTACGGTTCAGGGGAGCCCCTACGAGCAGTACTTC
CDR3aa: CASSTVQGSPYEQYF
d_gene: .
v_gene: TRBV19
abundance: .
j_gene: TRBJ2-7

CDR3nt: TGTGCCAGCAGCCGGACAGGGCTTGGCACTGAAGCTTTCTTT
CDR3aa: CASSRTGLGTEAFF
d_gene: TRBD1
v_gene: TRBV27
abundance: .
j_gene: TRBJ1-1

CDR3nt: TGTGCCAGCAGCATAGTTATGTTTGACTACACCTTC
CDR3aa: CASSIVMFDYTF
d_gene: .
v_gene: TRBV5-6
abundance: .
j_gene: TRBJ1-2